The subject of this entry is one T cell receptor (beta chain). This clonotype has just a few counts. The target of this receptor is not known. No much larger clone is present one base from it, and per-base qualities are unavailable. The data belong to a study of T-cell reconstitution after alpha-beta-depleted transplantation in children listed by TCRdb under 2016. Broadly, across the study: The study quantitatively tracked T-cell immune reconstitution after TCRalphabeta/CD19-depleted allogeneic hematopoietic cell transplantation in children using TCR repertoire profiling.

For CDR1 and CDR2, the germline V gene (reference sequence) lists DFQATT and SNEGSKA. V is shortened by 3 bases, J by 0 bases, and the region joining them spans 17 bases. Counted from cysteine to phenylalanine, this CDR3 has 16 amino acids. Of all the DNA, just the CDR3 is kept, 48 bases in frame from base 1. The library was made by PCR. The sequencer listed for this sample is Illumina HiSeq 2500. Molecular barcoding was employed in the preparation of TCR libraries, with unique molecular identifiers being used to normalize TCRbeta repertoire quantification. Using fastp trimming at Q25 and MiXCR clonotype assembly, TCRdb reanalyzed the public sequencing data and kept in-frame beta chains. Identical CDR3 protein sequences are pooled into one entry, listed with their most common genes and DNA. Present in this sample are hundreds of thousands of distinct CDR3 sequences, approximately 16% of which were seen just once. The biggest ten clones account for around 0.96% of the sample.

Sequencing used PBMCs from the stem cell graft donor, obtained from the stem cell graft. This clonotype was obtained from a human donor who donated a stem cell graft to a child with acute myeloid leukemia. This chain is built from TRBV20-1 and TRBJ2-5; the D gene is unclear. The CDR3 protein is CSASILHSQHQETQYF. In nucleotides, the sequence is TGCAGTGCTAGTATACTCCACTCTCAACACCAAGAGACCCAGTACTTC.